The 5 T cell receptor beta chains presented below share a single source sample, sequenced in a study of blood T cell repertoires in COVID-19. Profiled with immunoSEQ multiplex PCR; TCRdb holds only in-frame clones, not every one. Of over 600,000 clones in the sample, around 90% were seen once. Sequenced: peripheral blood. Receptor source: a woman aged 18-29 years with acute or convalescent COVID-19.

The CDR3 DNA sequence: TGTGCCAGCAGCTCGGTACCGGGACAGGGTAGCACAGATACGCAGTATTTT. It is translated as CASSSVPGQGSTDTQYF. This rearrangement joins TRBV11-2 to TRBJ2-3, with 9 bases matching TRBD1. The germline V gene has CDR1 SGHAT and CDR2 FQNNGV. CDR3 size: 17 residues. The ends lost 4 bases at V and 0 bases at J; junction bases unmatched: 8.

The V call is TRBV6-2 or TRBV6-3, the J call TRBJ1-1; possibly TRBD1 for D (6 bases). Germline V gene lookup returns CDR1 MNHEY and CDR2 SVGEGT. Trimming pared 4 bases from V and 10 bases from J, leaving 13 bases between. The length of the CDR3 is 12 residues. The CDR3: CASSLGGEGAFF. CDR3 DNA: TGTGCCAGCAGTTTAGGGGGAGAGGGAGCTTTCTTT.

The chain recombines TRBV24-1 with TRBJ2-1, with TRBD2 identical over 8 bases. Germline V gene lookup returns CDR1 KGHDR and CDR2 SFDVKD. The V gene end was trimmed by 6 bases and the J gene end by 6 bases; junction bases not matched to a gene: 6. This CDR3 is 14 amino acids long. CDR3 amino acids: CATSISGGGNEQFF. The CDR3 DNA reads TGTGCCACCAGTATCAGCGGGGGAGGCAATGAGCAGTTCTTC.

V and J are TRBV7-3 and TRBJ2-1; 7 bases agree with TRBD1. Germline V CDR1 and CDR2: SGHTA, FQGTGA. Germline trimming cut 2 bases from V and 14 bases from J; bases unmatched to any gene: 12. The CDR3 is 14 amino acids. The CDR3 here is CASSLDPGTEVEFF. CDR3 in DNA: TGTGCCAGCAGCTTAGACCCTGGGACAGAAGTTGAGTTCTTC.

The chain combines TRBV7-9 with TRBJ1-1; D remains unclear. Germline CDR1 is SEHNR and CDR2 is FQNEAQ (reference sequence). The ends were cut back, 2 bases at V and 2 bases at J, with 9 bases in the middle. This CDR3 spans 14 amino acids. CDR3 residues: CASSLSTSNTEAFF. CDR3 coding DNA: TGTGCCAGCAGCTTATCCACAAGTAACACTGAAGCTTTCTTT.